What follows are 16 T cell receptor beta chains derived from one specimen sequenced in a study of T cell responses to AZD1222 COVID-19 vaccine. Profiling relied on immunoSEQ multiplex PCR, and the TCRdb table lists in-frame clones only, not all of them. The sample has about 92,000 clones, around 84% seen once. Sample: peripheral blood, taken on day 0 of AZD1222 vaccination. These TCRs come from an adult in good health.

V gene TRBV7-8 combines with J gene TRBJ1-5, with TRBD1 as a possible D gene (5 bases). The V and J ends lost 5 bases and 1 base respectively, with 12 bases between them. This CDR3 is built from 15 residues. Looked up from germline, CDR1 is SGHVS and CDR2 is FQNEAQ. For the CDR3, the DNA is TGTGCCAGCAGCCCAGGGTCTCAAAGCAATCAGCCCCAGCATTTT. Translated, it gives CASSPGSQSNQPQHF.

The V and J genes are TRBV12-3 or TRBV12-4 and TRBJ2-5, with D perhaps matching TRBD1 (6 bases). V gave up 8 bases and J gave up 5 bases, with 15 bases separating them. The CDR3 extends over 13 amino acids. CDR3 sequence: CASSYRVEETQYF. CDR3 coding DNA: TGTGCCAGCTCATACAGGGTCGAGGAGACCCAGTACTTC.

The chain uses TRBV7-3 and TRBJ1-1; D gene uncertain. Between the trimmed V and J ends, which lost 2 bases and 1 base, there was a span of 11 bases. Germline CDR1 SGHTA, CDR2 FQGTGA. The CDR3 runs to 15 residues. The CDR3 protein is CASSLFQEENTEAFF. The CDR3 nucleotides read TGTGCCAGCAGCTTATTTCAGGAGGAGAACACTGAAGCTTTCTTT.

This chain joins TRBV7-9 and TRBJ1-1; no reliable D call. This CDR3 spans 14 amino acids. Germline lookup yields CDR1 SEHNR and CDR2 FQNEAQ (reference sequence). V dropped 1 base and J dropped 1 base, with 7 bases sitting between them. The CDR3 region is CASSLDSPNTEAFF. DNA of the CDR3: TGTGCCAGCAGCTTAGACTCTCCGAACACTGAAGCTTTCTTT.

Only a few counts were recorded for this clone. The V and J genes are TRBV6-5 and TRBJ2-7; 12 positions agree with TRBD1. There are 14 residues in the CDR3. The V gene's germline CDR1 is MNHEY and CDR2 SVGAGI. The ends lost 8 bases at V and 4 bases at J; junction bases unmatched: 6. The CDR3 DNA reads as TGTGCCAGCCCGGGACAGGGGGCAGGTTACGAGCAGTACTTC. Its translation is CASPGQGAGYEQYF.

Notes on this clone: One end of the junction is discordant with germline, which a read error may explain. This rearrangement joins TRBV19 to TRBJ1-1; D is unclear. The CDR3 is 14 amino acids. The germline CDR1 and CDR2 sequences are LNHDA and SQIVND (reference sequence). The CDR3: CASSIRRLQAEAFF. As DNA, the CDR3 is TGTGCCAGTAGTATACGTCGTCTTCAAGCTGAGGCTTTCTTT.

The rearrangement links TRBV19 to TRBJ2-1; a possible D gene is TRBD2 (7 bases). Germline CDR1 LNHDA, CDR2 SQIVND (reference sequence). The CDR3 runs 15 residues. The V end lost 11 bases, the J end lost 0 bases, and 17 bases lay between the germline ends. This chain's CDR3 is CASAPGGLSYNEQFF. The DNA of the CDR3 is TGTGCCTCCGCACCGGGGGGCCTCTCCTACAATGAGCAGTTCTTC.

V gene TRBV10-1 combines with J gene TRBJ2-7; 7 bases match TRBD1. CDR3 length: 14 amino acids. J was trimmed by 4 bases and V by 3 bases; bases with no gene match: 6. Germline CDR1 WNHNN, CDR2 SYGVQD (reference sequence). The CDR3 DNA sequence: TGCGCCAGCAGTGATAGACAGGGAACATACGAGCAGTACTTC. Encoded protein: CASSDRQGTYEQYF.

The CDR3 is CASSLGSSGSIDTQYF. The CDR3 nucleotides read TGCGCCAGCAGCTTGGGAAGTAGCGGGAGTATAGATACGCAGTATTTT. The chain has TRBV5-1 and TRBJ2-3, with 9 bases lining up with TRBD2. The J segment lost 5 bases and the V segment lost 0 bases, leaving 7 bases of the junction unmatched. CDR3 length equals 16 residues. Germline CDR1 SGHRS, CDR2 YFSETQ.

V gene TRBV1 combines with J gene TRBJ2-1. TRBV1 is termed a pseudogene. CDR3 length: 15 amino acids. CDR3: CTSNRGVETYNEQFF. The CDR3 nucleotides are TGCACCAGTAATCGGGGCGTAGAAACCTACAATGAGCAGTTCTTC.

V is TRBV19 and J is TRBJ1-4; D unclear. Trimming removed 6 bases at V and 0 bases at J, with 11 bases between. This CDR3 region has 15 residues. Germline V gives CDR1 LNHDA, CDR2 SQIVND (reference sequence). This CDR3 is CASSRVRPTNEKLFF. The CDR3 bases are TGTGCCAGTAGCAGAGTCAGGCCAACTAATGAAAAACTGTTTTTT.

The CDR3 nucleotides are TGTGCCAGTTCCCCGGTGGCTAGCGGGAGACGGTACGAGCAGTACTTC. This encodes CASSPVASGRRYEQYF. This sequence joins TRBV19 and TRBJ2-7; 10 positions agree with TRBD2. The CDR3 totals 16 residues. Losses at the gene ends were 8 bases for V and 4 bases for J; bases not matched to a gene: 14. CDR1 and CDR2 (germline): LNHDA, SQIVND (reference sequence).

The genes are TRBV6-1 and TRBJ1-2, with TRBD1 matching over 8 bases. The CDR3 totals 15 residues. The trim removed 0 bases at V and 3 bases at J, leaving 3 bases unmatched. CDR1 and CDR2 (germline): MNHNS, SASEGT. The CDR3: CASSEATGGYYGYTF. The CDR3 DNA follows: TGTGCCAGCAGTGAAGCCACAGGGGGTTACTATGGCTACACCTTC.

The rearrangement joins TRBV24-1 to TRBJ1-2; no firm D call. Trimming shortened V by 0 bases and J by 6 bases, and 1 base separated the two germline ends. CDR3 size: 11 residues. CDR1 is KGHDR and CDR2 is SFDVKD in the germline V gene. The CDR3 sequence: CATSDLDGYTF. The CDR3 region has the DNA TGTGCCACCAGTGATTTGGATGGCTACACCTTC.

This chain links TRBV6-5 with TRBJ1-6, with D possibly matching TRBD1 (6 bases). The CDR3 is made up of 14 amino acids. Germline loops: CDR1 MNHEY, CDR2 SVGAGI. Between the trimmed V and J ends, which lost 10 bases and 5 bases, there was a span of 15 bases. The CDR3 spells CATTTGFDNSPLHF. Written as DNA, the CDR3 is TGTGCCACCACAACAGGGTTCGATAATTCACCCCTCCACTTT.

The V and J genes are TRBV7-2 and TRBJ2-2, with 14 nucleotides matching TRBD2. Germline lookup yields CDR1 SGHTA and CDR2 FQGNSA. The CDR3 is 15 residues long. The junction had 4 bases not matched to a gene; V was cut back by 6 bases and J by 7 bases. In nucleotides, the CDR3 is TGTGCCAGCAGAAAGGGACTAGCGGGAGTCGGGGAGCTGTTTTTT. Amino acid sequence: CASRKGLAGVGELFF.